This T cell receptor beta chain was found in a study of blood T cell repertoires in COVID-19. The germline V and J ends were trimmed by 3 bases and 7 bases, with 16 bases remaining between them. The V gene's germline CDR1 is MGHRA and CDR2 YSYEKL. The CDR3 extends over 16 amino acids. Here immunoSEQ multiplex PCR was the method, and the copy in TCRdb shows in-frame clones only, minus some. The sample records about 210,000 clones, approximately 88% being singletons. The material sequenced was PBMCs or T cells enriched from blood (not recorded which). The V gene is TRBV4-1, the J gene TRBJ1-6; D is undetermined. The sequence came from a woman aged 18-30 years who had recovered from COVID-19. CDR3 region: CASSHPLAGGNSPLHF. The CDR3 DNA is TGCGCCAGCAGCCACCCCCTTGCGGGTGGGAATTCACCCCTCCACTTT.